The entry below describes one TCR beta chain. This specimen comes from a study of shared clonotypes between healthy human individuals. On the study more broadly: Each donor had three CD4 naive, three CD4 memory, two CD8 naive and one CD8 memory plate.

The CDR3 loop spans 12 amino acids. Germline V gives CDR1 LNHDA, CDR2 SQIVND (reference sequence). V lost 3 bases and J 8 bases, leaving 10 bases between the germline ends. Those who donated were healthy HIV-negative adults, with no recent acute infections or vaccinations reported. Repertoires were generated with immunoSEQ multiplex PCR, while TCRdb's copy carries only in-frame clones and drops some. The data hold roughly 2 million clones, with approximately 96% observed a single time. The sequenced sample was naive CD4+ T cells sorted from blood. Noted subset: CD45RA+ positively selected. The genes are TRBV19 and TRBJ1-1; the D is unclear. This receptor was taken from a man aged 18 to 35 in good health. The CDR3 protein is CASSIRVGEAFF. In nucleotides, the CDR3 is TGTGCCAGTAGTATTCGTGTCGGGGAAGCTTTCTTT.